This T cell receptor beta chain was sequenced in a study of T cell responses to AZD1222 COVID-19 vaccine. Study as a whole: The study pooled second doses at about 4 or about 12 weeks.

Profiled with immunoSEQ multiplex PCR; TCRdb holds only in-frame clones, not every one. In the table there are 150,000 or so clones, roughly nine tenths of which are singletons. Germline loops: CDR1 KGHSY, CDR2 FQNENV. Trimming cost V 2 bases and J 0 bases, with 7 bases left between them. There are 14 residues in the CDR3. This TCR came from an adult in good health. This chain connects TRBV16 to TRBJ1-2, with D hard to call. Sequences were derived from peripheral blood, sampled on day 0 of AZD1222 vaccination. CDR3 sequence (DNA): TGTGCCAGCAGCCAACGGCTTTCTAACTATGGCTACACCTTC. This encodes CASSQRLSNYGYTF.